The clone carrying this T cell receptor beta chain turned up a few times. Its target is not known. This record belongs to a study of T cells after yellow fever vaccination. Study-level background: SMART-Seq v4 Ultra Low Input prepared libraries from low-cell fractions. Study results and limitations: Highly abundant clonotypes carried over from the bulk population could end up in FACS-sorted repertoires as contaminants. Most clones from primary vaccination resurfaced after the booster (96% CD4, 75% to 90% CD8).

This CDR3 spans 15 amino acids. Trimming took off 0 bases at V and 4 bases at J, with 10 bases between the two ends. In germline, CDR1 is SGHRS, CDR2 YFSETQ. Production of TCR cDNA was by 5'RACE template switching, which also added a universal primer site and UMIs. From the 5' RACE reads, TCRdb called clonotypes with MiXCR, one entry per CDR3 protein. The profile shows some 670,000 distinct CDR3 sequences, about 12% of them singletons. The sequence came from a man aged 25-40 years who received the YFV17D yellow fever vaccine. This chain connects TRBV5-1 to TRBJ2-2; possibly TRBD1 for D (5 bases). The sample was PBMCs, taken on the day of the yellow fever booster vaccination. The CDR3 bases are TGCGCCAGCAGCTTGGTGGTTAGGGGCACCGGGGAGCTGTTTTTT. Protein: CASSLVVRGTGELFF.